The next 23 T cell receptor beta chains were all read from a single sample in a study of CD8+ T cells in alopecia areata. Extracted RNA was reverse transcribed, and the resulting cDNA served as sequencing template. Sequencing used immunoSEQ multiplex PCR; TCRdb keeps in-frame clones, though not all of them. In the table there are approximately 210,000 clones, 55% to 70% of which are singletons. The treatment was: oral pan-JAK inhibitor, 5-10 mg twice daily. Sequenced here: CD4+ T cells sorted from blood, sampled at week 4, from a patient treated with tofacitinib. The origin of the receptors is a human donor with alopecia areata.

This chain joins TRBV10-3 and TRBJ2-5; perhaps D is TRBD1 or TRBD2 (5 bases each). Germline V gives CDR1 ENHRY, CDR2 SYGVKD. The CDR3 contains 18 residues. With 0 bases removed from V and 5 bases from J, the gap between germline ends came to 22 bases. The CDR3 sequence is CAISESNRGGRTTETQYF. DNA of the CDR3: TGTGCCATCAGTGAGTCGAACCGGGGCGGCAGAACAACCGAGACCCAGTACTTC.

There are a few counts of this clone. This rearrangement joins TRBV4-1 to TRBJ1-4, with 9 positions matching TRBD1. Germline-derived CDR1 and CDR2 are MGHRA and YSYEKL. J gave up 10 bases and V 2 bases, and 8 bases lay outside the gene matches. CDR3 length: 15 residues. The CDR3: CASSQPRDRVGKLFF. In nucleotides, the CDR3 is TGCGCCAGCAGCCAACCTCGGGACAGGGTCGGAAAACTGTTTTTT.

In its sample, this clone was seen a few times. The genes are TRBV10-3 and TRBJ2-7, with D unclear. Trimming removed 0 bases from V and 7 bases from J, with 10 bases in between. In germline, CDR1 is ENHRY, CDR2 SYGVKD. This CDR3 has 13 residues. The CDR3 sequence: CAISESEFGEQYF. The CDR3 bases are TGTGCCATCAGTGAGTCCGAGTTCGGGGAGCAGTACTTC.

V usage is TRBV6-5 and J usage is TRBJ2-5, with 9 bases aligning to TRBD1. Trimming cost V 6 bases and J 2 bases; bases outside gene matches: 4. Germline CDR1 MNHEY, CDR2 SVGAGI. There are 14 residues in the CDR3. The CDR3 is CASSTDRGQETQYF. In nucleotides, the CDR3 is TGTGCCAGCAGCACAGACAGGGGGCAAGAGACCCAGTACTTC.

The chain links TRBV30 to TRBJ1-6; D gene ambiguous. The CDR3 totals 12 residues. Deletions cut 3 bases from V and 9 bases from J, with 9 bases between. Germline loops: CDR1 GTSNPN, CDR2 SVGIG (reference sequence). CDR3 nucleotides: TGTGCCTGGAGCCCGAGAAGTTCACCCCTCCACTTT. Translated: CAWSPRSSPLHF. Combining the CDR3 with reference TRBV30 and TRBJ1-6 gives the whole variable domain SQTIHQWPATLVQPVGSPLSLECTVEGTSNPNLYWYRQAAGRGLQLLFYSVGIGQISSEVPQNLSASRPQDRQFILSSKKLLLSDSGFYLCAWSPRSSPLHFGNGTRLTVT.

The V call is TRBV2, the J call TRBJ2-3; D is possibly TRBD1 (5 bases). Trimming stripped 8 bases from V and 5 bases from J, with 8 bases between. The CDR3 length is 11 residues. Germline V CDR1 and CDR2: SNHLY, FYNNEI. DNA for the CDR3: TGTGCCAGCGGGGCAAGAGATACGCAGTATTTT. As protein: CASGARDTQYF.

J is TRBJ2-5 and V is TRBV5-1; no clear D gene. V lost 0 bases, J lost 1 base, and 13 bases lay in between. CDR1 is SGHRS and CDR2 is YFSETQ in the germline V gene. The CDR3 consists of 16 residues. CDR3 in amino acids: CASSLGGTVTQETQYF. CDR3 bases: TGCGCCAGCAGCTTGGGGGGAACAGTGACCCAAGAGACCCAGTACTTC. Supplemented by reference TRBV5-1 and TRBJ2-5, the full variable domain reads KAGVTQTPRYLIKTRGQQVTLSCSPISGHRSVSWYQQTPGQGLQFLFEYFSETQRNKGNFPGRFSGRQFSNSRSEMNVSTLELGDSALYLCASSLGGTVTQETQYFGPGTRLLVL.

The chain employs TRBV2 and TRBJ1-5; TRBD1 matches 7 bases. There are 14 residues in the CDR3. The V segment lost 7 bases and the J segment 0 bases; nucleotides outside the gene matches: 3. Germline CDR1 SNHLY, CDR2 FYNNEI. CDR3 nucleotides: TGTGCCAGCAAGGGGGCCAATAGCAATCAGCCCCAGCATTTT. Translating it yields CASKGANSNQPQHF.

The chain recombines TRBV18 with TRBJ2-5, with 7 nucleotides matching TRBD1. CDR1 and CDR2 from the germline V gene are KGHSH and LQKENI. Unmatched junction bases numbered 10, after V lost 3 bases and J lost 3 bases. The length of the CDR3 is 16 residues. The CDR3 is CASSPPRDRLKETQYF. As DNA, the CDR3 is TGTGCCAGCTCACCCCCAAGGGACAGACTAAAAGAGACCCAGTACTTC.

This chain's CDR3 is CASSLGRNSPLHF. The CDR3 coding sequence is TGCGCCAGCAGCTTGGGTCGTAATTCACCCCTCCACTTT. The V and J genes are TRBV5-1 and TRBJ1-6; the D is unclear. This CDR3 has 13 residues. V lost 0 bases, J lost 6 bases, and 4 bases lay in between. Germline-derived CDR1 and CDR2 are SGHRS and YFSETQ.

The rearrangement uses TRBV30 and TRBJ1-5; a weak D match, TRBD1 (5 bases). The V gene's germline CDR1 is GTSNPN and CDR2 SVGIG (reference sequence). CDR3 size: 12 residues. V lost 1 base and J lost 12, with 13 bases in between. The CDR3 loop is CAWSGSWGLQHF. The CDR3 DNA follows: TGTGCCTGGAGTGGGTCCTGGGGCCTCCAGCATTTT.

This clone was seen a handful of times. V gene TRBV7-9 combines with J gene TRBJ1-5; 7 bases match TRBD1. CDR1 and CDR2 from the germline V gene are SEHNR and FQNEAQ (reference sequence). Germline trimming cut 5 bases from V and 5 bases from J; bases unmatched to any gene: 3. The CDR3 covers 13 residues. The CDR3 spells CASSPGGDQPQHF. The CDR3 DNA sequence: TGTGCCAGCAGCCCAGGGGGGGATCAGCCCCAGCATTTT.

The J gene is TRBJ2-1, the V gene TRBV9, with TRBD2 matching 9 bases. Germline loops: CDR1 SGDLS, CDR2 YYNGEE. CDR3 length equals 14 residues. The junction had 3 bases not matched to a gene; V was cut back by 0 bases and J by 8 bases. The chain's CDR3 is CASSVGGGADEQFF. DNA for the CDR3: TGTGCCAGCAGCGTAGGCGGGGGGGCAGATGAGCAGTTCTTC.

The CDR3 region is CASKIGGQPQHF. In nucleotides, the CDR3 is TGTGCCAGCAAGATAGGGGGTCAGCCCCAGCATTTT. V gene TRBV28 combines with J gene TRBJ1-5, with D perhaps matching TRBD1 (6 bases). The germline gives CDR1 MDHEN, CDR2 SYDVKM. The CDR3 is 12 amino acids. With 7 bases removed from V and 6 bases from J, the gap between germline ends came to 10 bases.

This clone occurred a few times. V gene TRBV10-3 combines with J gene TRBJ2-7; D call uncertain. V lost 4 bases and J lost 3, with 4 bases in between. The CDR3 runs to 11 residues. Germline CDR1 reads ENHRY; CDR2 reads SYGVKD. CDR3 region: CAISGSYEQYF. DNA of the CDR3: TGTGCCATCAGTGGAAGCTACGAGCAGTACTTC.

The rearrangement uses TRBV10-3 and TRBJ2-7; TRBD1 matches 10 bases. Germline assignment: CDR1 ENHRY and CDR2 SYGVKD. The trim removed 6 bases at V and 4 bases at J, leaving 6 bases unmatched. The CDR3 sequence is 14 residues long. CDR3 loop: CAISRDRGMYEQYF. DNA for the CDR3: TGTGCCATCAGCCGGGACAGGGGTATGTACGAGCAGTACTTC.

The chain joins TRBV19 to TRBJ1-4; TRBD1 agrees at 9 bases. The CDR3 is made up of 14 amino acids. The V and J ends lost 11 bases and 6 bases, in that order; junction bases with no gene match: 10. Germline V gene data show CDR1 as LNHDA and CDR2 as SQIVND (reference sequence). In DNA form, the CDR3 reads TGTGCCCCCGAGAGGGGACAGGGAGATGAAAAACTGTTTTTT. Its protein is CAPERGQGDEKLFF.

This clone was seen just once. The rearrangement uses TRBV11-2 and TRBJ1-2; D not certain. The CDR3 totals 13 residues. Germline loops: CDR1 SGHAT, CDR2 FQNNGV. V was clipped by 0 bases and J by 3 bases, with 5 bases between them. The CDR3 reads CASSLDPYYGYTF. CDR3 DNA sequence: TGTGCCAGCAGCTTAGATCCGTACTATGGCTACACCTTC.

The rearrangement links TRBV29-1 to TRBJ1-2, with a tentative D call TRBD1 (5 bases). V was pared by 5 bases and J by 0 bases, with 16 bases between. CDR1 and CDR2 from the germline V gene are SQVTM and ANQGSEA. The length of the CDR3 is 15 residues. CDR3 coding DNA: TGCAGCGTTACCGGGACCTCAGCCTCTAACTATGGCTACACCTTC. Translating gives CSVTGTSASNYGYTF.

The V call is TRBV18, the J call TRBJ1-5, with D perhaps TRBD1 (5 bases). Trimming took off 0 bases at V and 1 base at J, with 10 bases between the two ends. CDR3 size: 16 residues. Germline loops: CDR1 KGHSH, CDR2 LQKENI. The CDR3 nucleotides read TGTGCCAGCTCACCACCGCCCGGGGGAAGCAATCAGCCCCAGCATTTT. The encoded protein is CASSPPPGGSNQPQHF.

J is TRBJ1-1 and V is TRBV18; the D gene is possibly TRBD1 (6 bases). CDR1 and CDR2 from the germline V gene are KGHSH and LQKENI. The CDR3 totals 13 residues. Between the trimmed V and J ends, which lost 0 bases and 10 bases, there was a span of 12 bases. CDR3 in DNA: TGTGCCAGCTCACCACCCCAGGGGCACGGAGCTTTCTTT. Translation: CASSPPQGHGAFF. Full variable domain (outside the CDR3, taken from reference TRBV18 and TRBJ1-1): NAGVMQNPRHLVRRRGQEARLRCSPMKGHSHVYWYRQLPEEGLKFMVYLQKENIIDESGMPKERFSAEFPKEGPSILRIQQVVRGDSAAYFCASSPPQGHGAFFGQGTRLTVV.

V usage is TRBV4-2 and J usage is TRBJ2-1, with D perhaps assigned TRBD1 or TRBD2 (6 bases each). The V end was cut by 0 bases, the J end by 0 bases, with 12 bases between. Germline CDR1 and CDR2: LGHNA and YNFKEQ. The CDR3 is made up of 17 amino acids. DNA for the CDR3: TGTGCCAGCAGCCAAGAGGGGGGCACCCCCTCCTACAATGAGCAGTTCTTC. This gives the protein CASSQEGGTPSYNEQFF.

J is TRBJ2-7 and V is TRBV29-1, with D possibly matching TRBD1 (6 bases). V gave up 7 bases and J gave up 3 bases, with 16 bases separating them. Germline V gene lookup returns CDR1 SQVTM and CDR2 ANQGSEA. This CDR3 comprises 13 residues. The DNA for the CDR3 is TGCAGCGCGGCAGCCAGGGGAGACTACGAGCAGTACTTC. Translation: CSAAARGDYEQYF.